The 19 T cell receptor beta chains in this list originate from one sample, sequenced in a study of T cell responses to AZD1222 COVID-19 vaccine. Measured with immunoSEQ multiplex PCR; TCRdb has only the in-frame clones, and not every one. The sample lists more than 90,000 clones; 65% to 85% were seen once. The starting material was peripheral blood, obtained 28 days after the second AZD1222 dose. All receptors come from an adult who received the AZD1222 COVID-19 vaccine.

The chain is built from TRBV5-4 and TRBJ1-2; D call uncertain. The CDR3 is 14 amino acids. Germline V CDR1 and CDR2: SGHNT, YYREEE (reference sequence). Trimming took 6 bases from V and 0 from J, leaving 12 bases between them. CDR3: CASTRTQPNYGYTF. In DNA, the CDR3 is TGTGCCAGCACCCGGACTCAACCTAACTATGGCTACACCTTC. The whole variable domain, remainder taken from reference TRBV5-4 and TRBJ1-2, is ETGVTQSPTHLIKTRGQQVTLRCSSQSGHNTVSWYQQALGQGPQFIFQYYREEENGRGNFPPRFSGLQFPNYSSELNVNALELDDSALYLCASTRTQPNYGYTFGSGTRLTVV.

This clone was counted a few times. V gene TRBV6-5 combines with J gene TRBJ1-2, with a weak D call TRBD1 (6 bases). There are 13 residues in the CDR3. Trimming left V 6 bases short and J 3 bases short, with 11 bases between. From germline, CDR1 is MNHEY and CDR2 SVGAGI. CDR3 region: CASSLDSHYGYTF. CDR3 nucleotide sequence: TGTGCCAGCAGCTTGGACAGTCACTATGGCTACACCTTC.

This chain uses TRBV11-2 with TRBJ2-7; no clear D. The CDR3 consists of 13 residues. Trimming took 5 bases from V and 6 from J, leaving 14 bases between them. From germline, CDR1 is SGHAT and CDR2 FQNNGV. Here the CDR3 DNA reads TGTGCCAGCAGCCAGGCGTCGGTCGGCGAGCAGTACTTC. It codes for CASSQASVGEQYF.

The CDR3 nucleotides are TGTGCCAGCAGTTTCTCTTACGGAACCTACGAGCAGTACTTC. Its protein is CASSFSYGTYEQYF. The chain has TRBV28 and TRBJ2-7; D is uncertain. CDR1 is MDHEN and CDR2 is SYDVKM in the germline V gene. This CDR3 comprises 14 residues. V lost 3 bases and J lost 2, with 11 bases in between.

This chain links TRBV2 with TRBJ1-1, with D tentatively TRBD1 (6 bases). Germline assignment: CDR1 SNHLY and CDR2 FYNNEI. The CDR3 loop spans 13 amino acids. V was cut by 0 bases and J by 4 bases, with 6 bases left in between. CDR3 DNA: TGTGCCAGCAGTGAAGCAGGGGGCACTGAAGCTTTCTTT. This codes for CASSEAGGTEAFF. The full variable domain, with the rest looked up from reference TRBV2 and TRBJ1-1, is EPEVTQTPSHQVTQMGQEVILRCVPISNHLYFYWYRQILGQKVEFLVSFYNNEISEKSEIFDDQFSVERPDGSNFTLKIRSTKLEDSAMYFCASSEAGGTEAFFGQGTRLTVV.

The genes are TRBV5-1 and TRBJ1-2, with D uncertain. Germline V CDR1 and CDR2: SGHRS, YFSETQ. V dropped 0 bases and J dropped 0 bases, with 12 bases sitting between them. This CDR3 is built from 16 residues. The CDR3 DNA reads TGCGCCAGCAGCTTGGTGGGAGGCCAACCTAACTATGGCTACACCTTC. Translated, it gives CASSLVGGQPNYGYTF.

This rearrangement joins TRBV6-5 to TRBJ2-1, with a tentative D call TRBD2 (5 bases). The CDR3 loop spans 15 amino acids. V lost 6 bases to trimming and J lost 4 bases, with 16 bases between them. CDR1 MNHEY and CDR2 SVGAGI come from the germline V gene. CDR3 nucleotide sequence: TGTGCCAGCAGCTTAGCGTCCCCCCAATACAATGAGCAGTTCTTC. Its protein product is CASSLASPQYNEQFF.

The chain links TRBV11-3 to TRBJ2-1, with D tentatively TRBD1 (6 bases). Per the germline V gene, CDR1 is SGHNT and CDR2 is YENEEA. V gave up 4 bases and J gave up 5 bases, with 15 bases separating them. There are 15 residues in the CDR3. CDR3 residues: CASSSARWTDNEQFF. In DNA, the CDR3 is TGTGCCAGCAGCTCTGCAAGATGGACAGACAATGAGCAGTTCTTC.

This clone showed up just a few times. The chain joins TRBV7-8 to TRBJ2-5, with D perhaps matching TRBD2 (7 bases). Germline V gene lookup returns CDR1 SGHVS and CDR2 FQNEAQ. V lost 2 bases to trimming and J lost 5 bases, with 12 bases between them. This CDR3 contains 14 residues. The CDR3 sequence is CASSLSGTTETQYF. DNA for the CDR3: TGTGCCAGCAGCTTAAGCGGGACAACTGAGACCCAGTACTTC.

The chain combines TRBV6-1 with TRBJ1-1, with TRBD1 identical over 7 bases. The CDR3 is made up of 17 amino acids. Germline assignment: CDR1 MNHNS and CDR2 SASEGT. V was pared by 4 bases and J by 2 bases, with 13 bases of the junction left unmatched. The CDR3 here is CASSGGTATHPNTEAFF. CDR3 nucleotides: TGTGCCAGCAGTGGTGGGACAGCAACACACCCAAACACTGAAGCTTTCTTT.

This clone was found once. The CDR3: CASSIGSGVSKSIQYF. The CDR3 DNA sequence: TGTGCCAGTAGTATCGGGTCGGGGGTTAGTAAGAGCATTCAGTACTTC. The rearrangement joins TRBV19 to TRBJ2-4, with D possibly TRBD2 on 6 matching bases. The CDR3 has 16 amino acids. Per germline, CDR1 LNHDA and CDR2 SQIVND (reference sequence). Trimming stripped 3 bases from V and 9 bases from J, with 21 bases between.

The chain has TRBV10-3 and TRBJ2-5, with D possibly being TRBD1 (5 bases). Germline CDR1 is ENHRY and CDR2 is SYGVKD. V lost 0 bases to trimming and J lost 5 bases, with 10 bases between them. CDR3 length: 14 amino acids. The CDR3 protein is CAISESFGHETQYF. CDR3 sequence (DNA): TGTGCCATCAGTGAGTCGTTCGGACACGAGACCCAGTACTTC.

The chain couples TRBV10-3 to TRBJ2-4; D is possibly TRBD1 or TRBD2 (5 bases each). The CDR3 has 17 amino acids. V dropped 2 bases and J dropped 0 bases, with 14 bases sitting between them. CDR1 ENHRY and CDR2 SYGVKD come from the germline V gene. This chain's CDR3 is CAISEQGPALAKNIQYF. The CDR3, as DNA: TGTGCCATCAGTGAGCAGGGACCCGCGCTAGCCAAAAACATTCAGTACTTC.

This clone was detected once. This chain joins TRBV5-1 and TRBJ2-2; 8 bases line up with TRBD2. Trimming removed 4 bases from V and 1 base from J; junction bases left unmatched: 6. Per germline, CDR1 SGHRS and CDR2 YFSETQ. The CDR3 is made up of 16 amino acids. In DNA form, the CDR3 reads TGCGCCAGCAGCGTGCGGAGCGGGGGGAACACCGGGGAGCTGTTTTTT. The encoded protein is CASSVRSGGNTGELFF.

The CDR3 coding sequence is TGTGCCAGCAGCCCGGGACTTAACAATGAGCAGTTCTTC. This gives the protein CASSPGLNNEQFF. V is TRBV7-3 and J is TRBJ2-1, with TRBD2 as a possible D gene (6 bases). The CDR3 spans 13 residues. From germline, CDR1 is SGHTA and CDR2 FQGTGA. Trimming removed 5 bases at V and 5 bases at J, with 10 bases between.

This rearrangement joins TRBV12-3 or TRBV12-4 to TRBJ1-2, with 7 bases that match TRBD1. The J segment lost 14 bases and the V segment lost 5 bases, leaving 8 bases of the junction unmatched. The CDR3 is 11 amino acids. CDR3 nucleotide sequence: TGTGCCAGCAGTCCACAGGGGAAGCAGACCTTC. The encoded protein is CASSPQGKQTF.

V usage is TRBV19 and J usage is TRBJ2-7, with TRBD2 matching 7 bases. Unmatched junction bases numbered 8, after V lost 6 bases and J lost 6 bases. Germline CDR1 reads LNHDA; CDR2 reads SQIVND (reference sequence). The CDR3 runs 13 residues. CDR3 loop: CASRISGTGEQYF. In DNA, the CDR3 is TGTGCCAGTAGAATAAGCGGGACGGGCGAGCAGTACTTC.

The sample holds one count of this clone. This chain joins TRBV5-1 and TRBJ2-5, with 7 bases lining up with TRBD1. The CDR3 has 14 residues. V lost 4 bases and J lost 5; bases outside the gene matches: 8. Germline V gives CDR1 SGHRS, CDR2 YFSETQ. This CDR3 is CASSDGQARETQYF. In DNA, the CDR3 is TGCGCCAGCAGCGACGGACAGGCGAGGGAGACCCAGTACTTC.

The chain links TRBV24-1 to TRBJ2-7; D could derive from TRBD1 or TRBD2 (5 bases each). From germline, CDR1 is KGHDR and CDR2 SFDVKD. The CDR3 totals 14 residues. V lost 3 bases and J lost 5, with 13 bases in between. CDR3 sequence (DNA): TGTGCCACCAGTGATCCACGGGACCCCCACGAGCAGTACTTC. Its translation: CATSDPRDPHEQYF.